This entry is about one T cell receptor beta chain. Which antigen it targets is not known. No per-base quality is available; no much larger clone lies one base away. The sample originates from a study of OX40 agonist ivuxolimab in advanced cancers. Regarding the complete study: Ivuxolimab was an agonistic, fully human IgG2 monoclonal antibody directed against OX40 (CD134), a costimulatory receptor. Prior anti-PD-1, anti-PD-L1 or anti-CTLA-4 therapy was permitted, and about two fifths of dose-escalation patients had received checkpoint inhibitors. Partial responses occurred in three dose-escalation patients, of whom one had hepatocellular carcinoma and two had cutaneous melanoma. Intravenous ivuxolimab was administered to patients every 2 weeks at six dose levels: 0.01, 0.1, 0.3, 1.5, 3 and 10 mg/kg. A male proportion of 75% to 85% and a mean age of 60 years, ranging from about 23 to 90, were recorded for the dose-escalation cohort. Among the approximately 50 dose-escalation patients, around 20 had hepatocellular carcinoma, approximately 15 melanoma, 9 renal cell carcinoma and 9 head and neck cancer. The paper reports the monotherapy dose-escalation portion (N of about 47 patients) of the phase I ivuxolimab trial. Peripheral TCRbeta sequencing was intended to test whether TCR sequence diversity was altered and clonal T-cell expansion was caused by ivuxolimab.

The CDR3, from cysteine to phenylalanine, totals 12 residues. Only the CDR3 DNA stays, 36 bases, in frame from base 1. V gives up 5 bases and J gives up 8 bases, and the segment between their germline ends measures 12 bases. CDR1 and CDR2 were assigned from the germline V gene as SGHDT and YYEEEE. Summary of the overall study and its limitations: At doses of 0.1 to 3.0 mg/kg, clonal expansion of both CD4+ and CD8+ T cells in blood was seen between baseline and week 6. After ivuxolimab, expanded clones were on average more numerous among CD8+ T cells than among CD4+ T cells. Antigen specificity was not determined for the clonally expanded peripheral T cells. Low levels of normalized T-cell clonal expansion were also seen in some patients who did not respond. In the 0.1-3.0 mg/kg groups, partial responders had among the lowest normalized peripheral clonal expansion, particularly in CD8+ T cells.

To sequence the TCRbeta CDR3 region, genomic DNA was isolated from the sorted cells. TCRbeta CDR3 regions were sequenced using the immunoSEQ Assay. The clones in this table, taken by TCRdb from immuneACCESS, are in-frame only. Not every clone is retained; where verified, under half of the shortfall comes from an unresolved V gene, and the cause of the rest is unknown. In all, the sample holds 34,000 or so clones, and less than 80% of those were seen once. The top ten clones comprise approximately 11% of the sample. The trial excluded patients who had a history of autoimmune disease or were on systemic immunosuppression. Peripheral blood for TCR sequencing was collected from all dose cohorts at baseline, on cycle 4 day 1, and on cycle 7 day 1. Samples were obtained from an open-label, multicenter, first-in-human phase I dose-escalation trial of ivuxolimab. Adults with locally advanced or metastatic head and neck squamous cell, hepatocellular, melanoma or renal cell carcinoma were enrolled in the trial. CD4+ and CD8+ T cells were sorted separately from peripheral blood before TCR sequencing.

The receptor's source is an adult with an advanced solid tumor such as melanoma, head and neck, liver or kidney cancer. The sequence joins TRBV5-6 to TRBJ2-3; possibly the D gene is TRBD1, per 6 matching bases. The sample was CD4+ or CD8+ T cells sorted from blood, taken in a trial of the OX40 agonist ivuxolimab. The CDR3 in this case is CASRVSGVTQYF. The sequenced DNA is TGTGCCAGCAGAGTATCAGGGGTTACGCAGTATTTT. Outside the CDR3, residues come from the reference TRBV5-6 and TRBJ2-3 proteins, so the full variable domain is: DAGVTQSPTHLIKTRGQQVTLRCSPKSGHDTVSWYQQALGQGPQFIFQYYEEEERQRGNFPDRFSGHQFPNYSSELNVNALLLGDSALYLCASRVSGVTQYFGPGTRLTVL.